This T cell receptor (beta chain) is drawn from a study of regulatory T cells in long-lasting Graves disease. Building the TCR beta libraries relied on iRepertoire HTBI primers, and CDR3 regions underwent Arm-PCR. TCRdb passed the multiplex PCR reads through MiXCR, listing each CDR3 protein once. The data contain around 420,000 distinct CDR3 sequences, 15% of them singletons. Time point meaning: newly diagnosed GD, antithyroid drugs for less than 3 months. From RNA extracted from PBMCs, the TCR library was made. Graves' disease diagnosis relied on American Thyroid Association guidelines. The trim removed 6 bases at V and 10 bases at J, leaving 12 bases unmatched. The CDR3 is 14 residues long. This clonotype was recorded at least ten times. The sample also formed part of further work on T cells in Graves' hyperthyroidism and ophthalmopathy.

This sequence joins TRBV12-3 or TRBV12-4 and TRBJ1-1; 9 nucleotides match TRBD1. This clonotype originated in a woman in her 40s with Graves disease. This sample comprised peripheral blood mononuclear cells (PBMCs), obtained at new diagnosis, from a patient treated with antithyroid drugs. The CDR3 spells CASRYRGQLATAFF. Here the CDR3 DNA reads TGTGCCAGCAGATACAGGGGGCAGCTAGCTACAGCTTTCTTT.